This T cell receptor beta chain was found in a study of post-analysis software for immune sequencing data. Overall study results and limits: Controls showed lower frequencies than patients for roughly five TRBV segments, and TRBV5-6, TRBV5-1 and TRBV20-1 were among these.

For this clonotype: The antigen remains undetermined.

With 6 bases clipped from V and 1 base from J, the junction kept 8 bases outside the gene matches. This CDR3 has 14 residues. Germline CDR1 DFQATT, CDR2 SNEGSKA (reference sequence). Prepared TCR beta cDNA libraries contained unique molecular identifiers. Each CDR3 protein is one row after TCRdb ran MiXCR on the PCR reads. The sample shows a few hundred thousand distinct CDR3 sequences, less than 40% of them seen only once. This chain connects TRBV20-1 to TRBJ2-7, with 8 bases fitting TRBD1. The clonotype originates from a girl aged 2 to 10 with multiple sclerosis. The sequenced sample consisted of blood. The CDR3 sequence is CSASRQGRSYEQYF. The CDR3 DNA sequence: TGCAGTGCCAGCCGACAGGGGAGGTCCTACGAGCAGTACTTC.